These 6 T cell receptor beta chains originate from one sample sequenced in a study of cytomegalovirus exposure and HLA in healthy donors. The PCR made use of 60 Vbeta and 13 Jbeta primers. Libraries were prepared by immunoSEQ multiplex PCR; TCRdb keeps only in-frame clonotypes and omits some of them. The sample contains 100,000 or so clones, 76% of which appear only once. The sample was PBMCs. The source of these receptors is a man aged 40-50 years in good health and CMV-seropositive.

Comment on this clone: The junction and the germline gene differ at one end; a read error may be behind it. The chain combines TRBV4-2 with TRBJ2-3; TRBD1 matches 10 bases. Germline loops: CDR1 LGHNA, CDR2 YNFKEQ. The CDR3 runs 14 residues. The CDR3 is CASSQGTGADTQYF. The CDR3 DNA sequence: TGTGCCAGCAGCCAGGGGACAGGGGCAGATACACAGTATTTT.

The chain carries TRBV7-2 and TRBJ2-1, with TRBD2 matching 11 bases. J lost 4 bases, V lost 3 bases, and 11 bases had no gene match. The CDR3 length is 18 residues. Germline lookup yields CDR1 SGHTA and CDR2 FQGNSA. CDR3 DNA: TGTGCCAGCAGCTTCGGGCTAGCGGGGGGCCGGCTATACAATGAGCAGTTCTTC. The encoded protein is CASSFGLAGGRLYNEQFF.

V is TRBV19 and J is TRBJ2-3; D perhaps matches TRBD2 (6 bases). Germline CDR1 is LNHDA and CDR2 is SQIVND (reference sequence). The CDR3 sequence is 15 residues long. V lost 4 bases and J 1 base, leaving 12 bases between the germline ends. The CDR3 bases are TGTGCCAGTAGTACCGACTCTAGCGGCACAGATACGCAGTATTTT. Amino acids: CASSTDSSGTDTQYF.

The V call is TRBV6-5, the J call TRBJ1-2; TRBD1 matches at 9 bases. This CDR3 region has 16 residues. Unmatched junction bases numbered 9, after V lost 4 bases and J lost 3 bases. Germline CDR1 is MNHEY and CDR2 is SVGAGI. Here the CDR3 DNA reads TGTGCCAGCAGTTCCGTACAGGGGGCGGCGGACTATGGCTACACCTTC. It codes for CASSSVQGAADYGYTF.

The rearrangement uses TRBV27 and TRBJ2-5; D perhaps matches TRBD2 (5 bases). The V gene lost 2 bases and the J gene lost 14 bases, with 18 bases spanning the gap. The germline V gene encodes CDR1 MNHEY and CDR2 SMNVEV (reference sequence). The CDR3 consists of 13 residues. CDR3 DNA: TGTGCCAGCAGTTTAGAGGGCGCGACGAATCATTACTTC. Translating gives CASSLEGATNHYF.

The chain has TRBV2 and TRBJ2-7, with D perhaps matching TRBD1 (6 bases). Trimming took off 6 bases at V and 7 bases at J, with 10 bases between the two ends. Germline V gives CDR1 SNHLY, CDR2 FYNNEI. The CDR3 has 11 residues. The CDR3 DNA follows: TGTGCCAGCAGACTGCAGGGGGAGCAGTACTTC. It specifies CASRLQGEQYF.